A selection of T cell receptor beta chains follows, all from one sample in a study of shared clonotypes between healthy human individuals. Measured with immunoSEQ multiplex PCR; TCRdb has only the in-frame clones, and not every one. Here the sample spans 950,000 to 1,200,000 clones, 60% to 85% being singletons. The sequenced material came from memory CD4+ T cells from PBMCs. The receptors come from a man between 18 and 35 years old in good health. Some clones in this sample may be carry-over from other donors' samples. Each CDR3 is given with its conserved first and last residue. D genes are given only for firm matches. Size tells how often a clone was seen (once, few, many) or the class of an expanded clone, and some rows leave it out.

CDR3 DNA: TGTGCCAGCAGACCTCCAGGCAGGGGTATTGCTGGCTACACCTTC
CDR3 protein: CASRPPGRGIAGYTF
V gene: TRBV6-6
CDR3 length: 15
J gene: TRBJ1-2
D gene: .
clone size: .

CDR3 DNA: TGTGCCAGCAGCGTACTCGAGGGAGGGCCGGATACGCAGTATTTT
CDR3 protein: CASSVLEGGPDTQYF
V gene: TRBV9
CDR3 length: 15
J gene: TRBJ2-3
D gene: TRBD2
clone size: .

CDR3 DNA: TGTGCCAGCAGTGCCGTAAAGTTCACCAGAAAAGTAGGGACTGAAGCTTTCTTT
CDR3 protein: CASSAVKFTRKVGTEAFF
V gene: TRBV28
CDR3 length: 18
J gene: TRBJ1-1
D gene: .
clone size: once

CDR3 DNA: TGTGCCAGCACCTCGGGCTATGGCTACACCTTC
CDR3 protein: CASTSGYGYTF
V gene: TRBV7-4
CDR3 length: 11
J gene: TRBJ1-2
D gene: .
clone size: .

CDR3 DNA: TGTGCCAGCAGTTTTCGGGACAGGGCTGAAAAACTGTTTTTT
CDR3 protein: CASSFRDRAEKLFF
V gene: TRBV6-5
CDR3 length: 14
J gene: TRBJ1-4
D gene: TRBD1
clone size: .

CDR3 DNA: TGCAGCGTTACGGACGGATCCTACGAGCAGTACTTC
CDR3 protein: CSVTDGSYEQYF
V gene: TRBV29-1
CDR3 length: 12
J gene: TRBJ2-7
D gene: .
clone size: .

CDR3 DNA: TGTGCCAGCAGCGAGGACAGGGACGCCGCTGAAGCTTTCTTT
CDR3 protein: CASSEDRDAAEAFF
V gene: TRBV14
CDR3 length: 14
J gene: TRBJ1-1
D gene: TRBD1
clone size: .

CDR3 DNA: TGTGCCAGCAGCTTAAGCAGGACGGCCGGGGAGCTGTTTTTT
CDR3 protein: CASSLSRTAGELFF
V gene: TRBV7-3
CDR3 length: 14
J gene: TRBJ2-2
D gene: .
clone size: .

CDR3 DNA: TGTGCCAGCAGTTTATCATACAGGGGGCGAGAGACCCAGTACTTC
CDR3 protein: CASSLSYRGRETQYF
V gene: TRBV27
CDR3 length: 15
J gene: TRBJ2-5
D gene: TRBD1
clone size: .

CDR3 DNA: TGTGCCCCGGTAGGGCGTCTTAACTATGGCTACACCTTC
CDR3 protein: CAPVGRLNYGYTF
V gene: TRBV11-3
CDR3 length: 13
J gene: TRBJ1-2
D gene: .
clone size: .

CDR3 DNA: TGTGCCAGCAGCCCACATGGTCTCACCGGGGAGCTGTTTTTT
CDR3 protein: CASSPHGLTGELFF
V gene: TRBV7-2
CDR3 length: 14
J gene: TRBJ2-2
D gene: .
clone size: once

CDR3 DNA: TGTGCCAGCAGTTTGGGGGGGGCAGGCACAGATGCGCAGTATTTT
CDR3 protein: CASSLGGAGTDAQYF
V gene: TRBV28
CDR3 length: 15
J gene: TRBJ2-3
D gene: .
clone size: .

CDR3 DNA: TGTGCCAGCAGCCCATGGGGACAGGAGACCTACGAGCAGTACTTC
CDR3 protein: CASSPWGQETYEQYF
V gene: TRBV11-2
CDR3 length: 15
J gene: TRBJ2-7
D gene: TRBD1
clone size: .

CDR3 DNA: TGTGCCAGCAGGGGTAGCGGGAGGGTCTACGAGCAGTACTTC
CDR3 protein: CASRGSGRVYEQYF
V gene: TRBV28
CDR3 length: 14
J gene: TRBJ2-7
D gene: TRBD2
clone size: once

CDR3 DNA: TGTGCCAGCAGTTCCCTAAAGACGACAGATACGCAGTATTTT
CDR3 protein: CASSSLKTTDTQYF
V gene: TRBV27
CDR3 length: 14
J gene: TRBJ2-3
D gene: .
clone size: few

CDR3 DNA: TGTGCCAGCAGACCAGGGGGTAGATATGGCTACACCTTC
CDR3 protein: CASRPGGRYGYTF
V gene: TRBV2
CDR3 length: 13
J gene: TRBJ1-2
D gene: TRBD1
clone size: .

CDR3 DNA: TGTGCCAGCAGCTTGGGGCAGATAGCCTACAATGAGCAGTTCTTC
CDR3 protein: CASSLGQIAYNEQFF
V gene: TRBV5-6
CDR3 length: 15
J gene: TRBJ2-1
D gene: .
clone size: .

CDR3 DNA: TGTGCCAGCAGCCGGGCGGGGACAGTCTCCTACGAGCAGTACTTC
CDR3 protein: CASSRAGTVSYEQYF
V gene: TRBV5-8
CDR3 length: 15
J gene: TRBJ2-7
D gene: .
clone size: .